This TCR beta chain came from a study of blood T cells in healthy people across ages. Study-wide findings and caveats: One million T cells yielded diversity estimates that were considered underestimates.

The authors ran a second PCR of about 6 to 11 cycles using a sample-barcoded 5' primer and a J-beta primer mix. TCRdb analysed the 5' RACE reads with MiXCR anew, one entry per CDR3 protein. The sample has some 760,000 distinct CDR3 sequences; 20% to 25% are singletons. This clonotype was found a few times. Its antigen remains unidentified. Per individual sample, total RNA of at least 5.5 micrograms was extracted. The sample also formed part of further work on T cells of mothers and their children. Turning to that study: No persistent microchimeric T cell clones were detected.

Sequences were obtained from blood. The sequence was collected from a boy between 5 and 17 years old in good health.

The CDR3 loop reads CASRLAGGYEQFF. CDR3 coding DNA: TGTGCCAGCAGACTGGCGGGGGGTTATGAGCAGTTCTTC. The chain couples TRBV12-3 or TRBV12-4 to TRBJ2-1; 8 nucleotides align to TRBD2. The CDR3 has 13 amino acids. J gave up 8 bases and V 6 bases, and 6 bases lay outside the gene matches.